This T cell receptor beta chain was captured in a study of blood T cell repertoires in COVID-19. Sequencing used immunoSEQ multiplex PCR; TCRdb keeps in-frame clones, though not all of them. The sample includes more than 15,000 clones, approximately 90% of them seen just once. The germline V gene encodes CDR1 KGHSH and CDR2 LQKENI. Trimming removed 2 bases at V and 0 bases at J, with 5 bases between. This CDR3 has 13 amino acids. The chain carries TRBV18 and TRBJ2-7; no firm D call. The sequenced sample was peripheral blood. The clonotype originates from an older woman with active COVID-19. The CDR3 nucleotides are TGTGCCAGCTCACCAGACAACTCCTACGAGCAGTACTTC. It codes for CASSPDNSYEQYF.